One and the same sample provided the 22 T cell receptor beta chains below, sequenced in a study of T cell clusters in autoimmune cytopenias. TRB amplification used roughly 250 ng of peripheral blood genomic DNA. Multiplex touch-down PCR amplified TRB using TRB-A and TRB-B pools in one tube. TCRdb re-analyzed the multiplex PCR reads; it lists each CDR3 protein once, without DNA. This sample contains around 7,000 distinct CDR3 sequences. The same data also contributed to another study, on T cell repertoires in aging, cancer and after chemotherapy.

The sequencing input was peripheral blood. The receptors were gathered from a human donor in good health.

This chain joins TRBV6-5 and TRBJ1-5. Germline-derived CDR1 and CDR2 are MNHEY and SVGAGI. The CDR3 runs 13 residues. CDR3 sequence: CASRDRPNQPQHF.

J is TRBJ1-6 and V is TRBV19; TCRdb's D call of TRBD1 is untestable without DNA. The germline V gene encodes CDR1 LNHDA and CDR2 SQIVND (reference sequence). The CDR3 consists of 15 residues. This chain's CDR3 is CASSIEQDYNSPLHF.

This clonotype shows up as medium-sized by frequency. The V gene is TRBV19, the J gene TRBJ2-3; TCRdb designates TRBD2, a call that cannot be tested without DNA. This CDR3 spans 15 amino acids. Looked up from germline, CDR1 is LNHDA and CDR2 is SQIVND (reference sequence). The CDR3 protein is CASSNPGLAVDTQYF.

This clonotype is identified as medium-sized (0.01 to 0.1%) from frequency. The chain links TRBV29-1 to TRBJ1-4; TCRdb's D call of TRBD1 is untestable without DNA. The CDR3 length is 13 residues. Germline CDR1 SQVTM, CDR2 ANQGSEA. The CDR3 reads CSARDRGNEKLFF.

This chain connects TRBV24-1 to TRBJ2-2. CDR3 length: 17 amino acids. Germline-derived CDR1 and CDR2 are KGHDR and SFDVKD. The CDR3 here is CATSDLGSVWSTGELFF.

The V and J genes are TRBV5-4 and TRBJ2-5. From germline, CDR1 is SGHNT and CDR2 YYREEE (reference sequence). The CDR3 loop spans 14 amino acids. Here the CDR3 reads CASSLVGGSGTQYF.

This CDR3 reads CASSYSRSGYEKLFF. The V gene is TRBV6-5, the J gene TRBJ1-4. The CDR3 covers 15 residues. CDR1 is MNHEY, CDR2 SVGAGI, per germline.

V is TRBV12-3 or TRBV12-4 and J is TRBJ1-1. This CDR3 has 13 amino acids. The CDR3 loop is CASSLSENTEAFF.

This clonotype counts as medium-sized (0.01 to 0.1%) by frequency. Here the CDR3 reads CSVALQGLLDTGELFF. The V and J genes are TRBV29-1 and TRBJ2-2; no DNA is available, so the TRBD1 call from TCRdb remains unchecked. This CDR3 spans 16 amino acids. In germline, CDR1 is SQVTM, CDR2 ANQGSEA.

The gene calls are TRBV10-3 and TRBJ2-3. This CDR3 region has 13 residues. Germline CDR1 reads ENHRY; CDR2 reads SYGVKD. CDR3 in amino acids: CAISVRRPDTQYF.

This sequence joins TRBV18 and TRBJ2-5. Per germline, CDR1 KGHSH and CDR2 LQKENI. CDR3 length: 13 amino acids. CDR3 loop: CASSTAAQETQYF.

This chain links TRBV5-1 with TRBJ2-2. CDR1 and CDR2 from the germline V gene are SGHRS and YFSETQ. This CDR3 comprises 12 residues. The CDR3 region is CASSLTTGELFF.

The chain carries TRBV6-1 and TRBJ2-1. There are 15 residues in the CDR3. Germline-derived CDR1 and CDR2 are MNHNS and SASEGT. CDR3 amino acids: CASSGGGTSYNEQFF.

The chain uses TRBV15 and TRBJ2-1; the D call of TRBD1 rests on TCRdb alone, since no DNA is present to check it. The CDR3 extends over 17 amino acids. Germline V gives CDR1 LNHNV, CDR2 YYDKDF (reference sequence). CDR3 residues: CATSRPRPGGRSNEQFF.

The rearrangement uses TRBV5-6 and TRBJ1-4. The CDR3 is 13 residues long. Per the germline V gene, CDR1 is SGHDT and CDR2 is YYEEEE. CDR3: CASSLGSNEKLFF.

The chain couples TRBV5-4 to TRBJ2-1; TCRdb gives TRBD2 as the D gene, but with no DNA this cannot be confirmed. The germline CDR1 and CDR2 sequences are SGHNT and YYREEE (reference sequence). The CDR3 runs 16 residues. The CDR3 is CASSLAGSGQYNEQFF.

V usage is TRBV19 and J usage is TRBJ1-1. The CDR3 length is 13 residues. Per the germline V gene, CDR1 is LNHDA and CDR2 is SQIVND (reference sequence). This chain's CDR3 is CASSMKQNTEAFF.

This clonotype is medium-sized by frequency. The gene calls are TRBV13 and TRBJ2-2; the D call of TRBD1 rests on TCRdb alone, since no DNA is present to check it. The CDR3 covers 13 residues. The germline V gene encodes CDR1 PRHDT and CDR2 FYEKMQ (reference sequence). CDR3 region: CASSYRDAGELFF.

This chain joins TRBV5-5 and TRBJ2-3; TCRdb calls TRBD2, which cannot be checked without DNA. Germline assignment: CDR1 SGHKS and CDR2 YYEKEE (reference sequence). The CDR3 consists of 15 residues. CDR3 region: CASSYRVSFTDTQYF. The whole variable domain, remainder taken from reference TRBV5-5 and TRBJ2-3, is DAGVTQSPTHLIKTRGQQVTLRCSPISGHKSVSWYQQVLGQGPQFIFQYYEKEERGRGNFPDRFSARQFPNYSSELNVNALLLGDSALYLCASSYRVSFTDTQYFGPGTRLTVL.

This clonotype is medium-sized by frequency. J is TRBJ2-2 and V is TRBV7-6; TCRdb's D gene call, TRBD2, goes unchecked for lack of DNA. Germline V gene data show CDR1 as SGHVS and CDR2 as FNYEAQ. CDR3 length: 16 amino acids. CDR3 region: CASSLGLAGVAGELFF.

The chain couples TRBV18 to TRBJ1-1; TCRdb gives TRBD1 as the D gene, but with no DNA this cannot be confirmed. The CDR3 has 13 residues. CDR1 KGHSH and CDR2 LQKENI come from the germline V gene. The CDR3 sequence is CASSRNREVEAFF.

This clonotype is deemed medium-sized by its frequency. The CDR3 is CASSPGTGRNEQFF. The chain links TRBV19 to TRBJ2-1; TCRdb's assignment of TRBD1 cannot be checked, as there is no DNA. The CDR3 contains 14 residues. Germline V gene lookup returns CDR1 LNHDA and CDR2 SQIVND (reference sequence).